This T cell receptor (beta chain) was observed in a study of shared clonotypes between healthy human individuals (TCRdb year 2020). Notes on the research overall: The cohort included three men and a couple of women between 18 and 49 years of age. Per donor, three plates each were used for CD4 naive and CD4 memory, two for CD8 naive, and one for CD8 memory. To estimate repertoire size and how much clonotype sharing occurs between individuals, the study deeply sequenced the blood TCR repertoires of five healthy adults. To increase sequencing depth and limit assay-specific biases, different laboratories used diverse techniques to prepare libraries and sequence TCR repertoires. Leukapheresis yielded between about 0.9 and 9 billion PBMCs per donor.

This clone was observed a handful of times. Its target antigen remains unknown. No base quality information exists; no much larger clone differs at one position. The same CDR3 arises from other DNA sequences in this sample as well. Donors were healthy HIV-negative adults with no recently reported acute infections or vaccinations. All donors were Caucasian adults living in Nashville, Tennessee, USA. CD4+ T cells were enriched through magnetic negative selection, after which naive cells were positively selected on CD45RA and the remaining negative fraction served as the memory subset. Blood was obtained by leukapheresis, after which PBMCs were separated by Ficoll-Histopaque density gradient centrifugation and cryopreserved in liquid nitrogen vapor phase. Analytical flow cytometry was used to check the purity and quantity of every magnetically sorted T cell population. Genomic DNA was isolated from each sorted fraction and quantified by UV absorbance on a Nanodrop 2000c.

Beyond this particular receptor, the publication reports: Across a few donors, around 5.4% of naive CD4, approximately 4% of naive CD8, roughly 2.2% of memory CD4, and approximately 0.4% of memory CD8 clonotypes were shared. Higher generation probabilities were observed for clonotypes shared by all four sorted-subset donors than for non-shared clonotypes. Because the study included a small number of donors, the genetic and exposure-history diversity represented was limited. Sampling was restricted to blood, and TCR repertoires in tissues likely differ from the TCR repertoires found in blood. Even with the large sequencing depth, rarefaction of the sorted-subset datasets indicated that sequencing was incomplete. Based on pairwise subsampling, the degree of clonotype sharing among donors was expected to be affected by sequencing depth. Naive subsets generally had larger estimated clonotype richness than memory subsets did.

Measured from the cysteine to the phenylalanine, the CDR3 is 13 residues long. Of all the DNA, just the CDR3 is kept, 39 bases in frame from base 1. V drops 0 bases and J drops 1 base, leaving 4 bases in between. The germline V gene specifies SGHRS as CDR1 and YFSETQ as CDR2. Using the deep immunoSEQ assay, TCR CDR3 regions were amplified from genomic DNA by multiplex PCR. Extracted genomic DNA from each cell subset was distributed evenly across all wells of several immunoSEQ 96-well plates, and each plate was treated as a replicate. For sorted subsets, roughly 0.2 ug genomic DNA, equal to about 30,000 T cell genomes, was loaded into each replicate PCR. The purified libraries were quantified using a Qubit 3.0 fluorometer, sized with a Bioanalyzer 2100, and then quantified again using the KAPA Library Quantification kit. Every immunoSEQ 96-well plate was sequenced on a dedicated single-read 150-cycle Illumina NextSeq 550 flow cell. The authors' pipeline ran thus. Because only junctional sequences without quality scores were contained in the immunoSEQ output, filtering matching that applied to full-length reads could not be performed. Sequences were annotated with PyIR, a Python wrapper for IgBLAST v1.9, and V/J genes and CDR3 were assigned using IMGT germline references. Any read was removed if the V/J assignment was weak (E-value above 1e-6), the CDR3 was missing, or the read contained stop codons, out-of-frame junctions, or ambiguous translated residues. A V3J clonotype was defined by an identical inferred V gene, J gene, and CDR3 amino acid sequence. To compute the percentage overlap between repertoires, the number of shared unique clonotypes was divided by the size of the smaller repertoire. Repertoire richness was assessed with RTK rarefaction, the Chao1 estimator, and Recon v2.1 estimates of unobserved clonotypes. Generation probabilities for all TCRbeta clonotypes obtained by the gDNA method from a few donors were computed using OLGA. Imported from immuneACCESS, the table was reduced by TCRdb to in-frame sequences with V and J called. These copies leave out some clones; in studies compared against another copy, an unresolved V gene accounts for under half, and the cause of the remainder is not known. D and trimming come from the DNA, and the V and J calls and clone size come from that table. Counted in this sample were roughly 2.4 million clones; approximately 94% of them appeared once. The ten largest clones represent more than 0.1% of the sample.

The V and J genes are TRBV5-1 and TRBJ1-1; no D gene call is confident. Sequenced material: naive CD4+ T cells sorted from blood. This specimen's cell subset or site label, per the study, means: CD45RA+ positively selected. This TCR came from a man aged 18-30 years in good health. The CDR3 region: CASSLGENTEAFF. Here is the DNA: TGCGCCAGCAGCTTGGGGGAGAACACTGAAGCTTTCTTT.